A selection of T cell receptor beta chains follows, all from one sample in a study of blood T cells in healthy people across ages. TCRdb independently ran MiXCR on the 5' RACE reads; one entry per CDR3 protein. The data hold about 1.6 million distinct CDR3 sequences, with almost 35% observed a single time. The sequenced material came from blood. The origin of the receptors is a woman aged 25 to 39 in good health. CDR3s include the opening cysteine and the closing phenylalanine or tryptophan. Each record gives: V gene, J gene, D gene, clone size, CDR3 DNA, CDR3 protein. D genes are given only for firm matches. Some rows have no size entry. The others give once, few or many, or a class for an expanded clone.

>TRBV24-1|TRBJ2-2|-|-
TGTGCCACCAGTGATCCCCTAGGCGGGGAGCTGTTTTTT
CATSDPLGGELFF
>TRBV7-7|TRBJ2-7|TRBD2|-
TGTGCCAGCAGCCCAGGACTAGCGGGAGACTACGAGCAGTACTTC
CASSPGLAGDYEQYF
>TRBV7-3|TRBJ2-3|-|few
TGTGCCAGCAGCTTAATTGGCGGGTTCACAGATACGCAGTATTTT
CASSLIGGFTDTQYF
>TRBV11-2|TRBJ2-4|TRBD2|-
TGTGCCAGCAGCTTAGAAGCGGGGTTGGAGCAGTACTTC
CASSLEAGLEQYF
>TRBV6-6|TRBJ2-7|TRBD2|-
TGTGCCAGCAGTTACTCGAGCGGGGCCGGATACGAGCAGTACTTC
CASSYSSGAGYEQYF
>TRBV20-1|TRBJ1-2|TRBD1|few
TGCAGTGCTCCATATACAGGGGGCCCCTATGGCTACACCTTC
CSAPYTGGPYGYTF
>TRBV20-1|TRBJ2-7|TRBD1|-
TGCAGTGTCGGGGGACAGGGTTATCGGGAGCAGTACTTC
CSVGGQGYREQYF
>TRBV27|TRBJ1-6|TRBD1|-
TGTGCCAGCAGTTTAGAGGGGGCTACCTATAATTCACCCCTCCACTTT
CASSLEGATYNSPLHF
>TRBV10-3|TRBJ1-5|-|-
TGTGCCATCAGCTACGACAGGATCAATCAGCCCCAGCATTTT
CAISYDRINQPQHF
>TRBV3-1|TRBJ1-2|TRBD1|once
TGTGCCAGCAGCCGGGCCACCGGGACAGGCTATGGCTACACCTTC
CASSRATGTGYGYTF
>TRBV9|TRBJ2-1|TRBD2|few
TGTGCCAGCAGTATGGGGGGGGGTCCCTACAATGAGCAGTTCTTC
CASSMGGGPYNEQFF
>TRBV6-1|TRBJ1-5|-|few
TGTGCCAGCAGCCCGCGGTCGACTGGGCTTAGCAATCAGCCCCAGCATTTT
CASSPRSTGLSNQPQHF
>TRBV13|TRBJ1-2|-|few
TGTGCCAGCAGCTTAGAGGAATCGAACTATGGCTACACCTTC
CASSLEESNYGYTF
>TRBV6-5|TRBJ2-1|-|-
TGTGCCAGCAGTTCAGGATCTCAGACAGGCGAGCAGTTCTTC
CASSSGSQTGEQFF
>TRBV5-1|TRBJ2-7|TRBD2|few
TGCGCCAGCAGCTATATACTAGCGGCGACCTACGAGCAGTACTTC
CASSYILAATYEQYF
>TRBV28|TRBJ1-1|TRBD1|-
TGTGCCAGCAGTTCCGGACAGGGCGACACTGAAGCTTTCTTT
CASSSGQGDTEAFF
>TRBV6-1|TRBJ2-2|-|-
TGTGCCAGCAGTGAAAATAGGGGCACCGGGGAGCTGTTTTTT
CASSENRGTGELFF
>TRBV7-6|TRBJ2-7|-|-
TGTGCCAGCAGCTTAGTTGCCCCCCCCAGCTCCTACGAGCAGTACTTC
CASSLVAPPSSYEQYF
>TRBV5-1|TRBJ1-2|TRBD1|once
TGCGCCAGCAGCTCGACGGGACAGGATCCTGGCTACACCTTC
CASSSTGQDPGYTF
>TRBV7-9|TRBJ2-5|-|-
TGTGCCAGCAGAAGGGAGTCTACGGAGACCCAGTACTTC
CASRRESTETQYF
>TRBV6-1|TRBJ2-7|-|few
TGTGCCAGCAGGGAGGGACCGCTCCTGGAAGAGCAGTACTTC
CASREGPLLEEQYF
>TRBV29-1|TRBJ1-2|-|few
TGCAGCGTTGAGGGGGGAGGCTCTAACTATGGCTACACCTTC
CSVEGGGSNYGYTF
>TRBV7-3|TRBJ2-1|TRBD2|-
TGTGCCAGCAGCTCGTCAGCGGGAAGCTCCTACAATGAGCAGTTCTTC
CASSSSAGSSYNEQFF
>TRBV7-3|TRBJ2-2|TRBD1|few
TGTGCCAGCAGTAAACAGGGGGCTAGTAACACCGGGGAGCTGTTTTTT
CASSKQGASNTGELFF
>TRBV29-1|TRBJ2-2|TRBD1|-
TGCAGCGCTGGAAGGACAGGGGCTGGGGAGCTGTTTTTT
CSAGRTGAGELFF
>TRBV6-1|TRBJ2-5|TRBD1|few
TGTGCCAGCAGTGAACTACAGGGGGCTGAGACCCAGTACTTC
CASSELQGAETQYF
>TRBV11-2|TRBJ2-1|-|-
TGTGCCAGCAGCTTTATAAACTACAATGAGCAGTTCTTC
CASSFINYNEQFF
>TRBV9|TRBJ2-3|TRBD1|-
TGTGCCAGCAGCCCCGGACAGGCTAGGGATACGCAGTATTTT
CASSPGQARDTQYF
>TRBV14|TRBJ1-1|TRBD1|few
TGTGCCAGCAGCGCACAGGGGGCTCGTACCCAAGCTTTCTTT
CASSAQGARTQAFF
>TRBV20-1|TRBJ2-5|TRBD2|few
TGCAGTGCTAGTATTCCGGTGGCTAGCGGGAGTGTGGAGCAGTACTTC
CSASIPVASGSVEQYF
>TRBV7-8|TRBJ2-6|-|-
TGTGCCAGCAGCTCCGGAGTGAGCGTGTCTGGGGCCAACGTCCTGACTTTC
CASSSGVSVSGANVLTF
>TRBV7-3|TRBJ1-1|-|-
TGTGCCAGCAGCGTCCAGCCTCCAGGGTTGGGGAACACTGAAGCTTTCTTT
CASSVQPPGLGNTEAFF
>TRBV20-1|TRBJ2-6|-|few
TGCAGTGCCGCACTAGAGTCTGGGGCCAACGTCCTGACTTTC
CSAALESGANVLTF
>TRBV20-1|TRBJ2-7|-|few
TGCAGTGCTAGAGGACGGGATGCAACCTACGAGCAGTACTTC
CSARGRDATYEQYF
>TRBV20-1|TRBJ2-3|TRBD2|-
TGCAGTGCTAGAGGGCTGACTAGCGGGGGGGCCGGGGATCTATATACGCAGTATTTT
CSARGLTSGGAGDLYTQYF
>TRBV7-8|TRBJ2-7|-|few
TGTGCCAGCAGCTTAGATTACCTCTCGGGCTACGAGCAGTACTTC
CASSLDYLSGYEQYF
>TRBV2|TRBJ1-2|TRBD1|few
TGTGCCAGCAGAGGGGACAGGTCGGAAATCTATGGCTACACCTTC
CASRGDRSEIYGYTF
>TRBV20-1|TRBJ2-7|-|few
TGCAGTGCCTCTCTCGGAGTCGGCCGATTCTACGAGCAGTACTTC
CSASLGVGRFYEQYF
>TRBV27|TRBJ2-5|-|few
TGTGCCAGCAAATCACTAGGTCTCGGCGGGGAGACCCAGTACTTC
CASKSLGLGGETQYF
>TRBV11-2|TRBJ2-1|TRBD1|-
TGTGCCAGCAGCTTAGCCCCAGGGGACAGGGATATCAATGGGCAGTTCTTC
CASSLAPGDRDINGQFF
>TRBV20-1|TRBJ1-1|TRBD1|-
TGCAGTGCACAGGGGGCCAATCCCCACACTGAAGCTTTCTTT
CSAQGANPHTEAFF
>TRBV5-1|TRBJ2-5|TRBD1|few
TGCGCCAGCAGCCCCGATACAGGGGAGGAGACCCAGTACTTC
CASSPDTGEETQYF
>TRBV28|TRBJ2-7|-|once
TGTGCCAGCGGCCCGGGTAGCTCGGGCTCCTACGAGCAGTACTTC
CASGPGSSGSYEQYF
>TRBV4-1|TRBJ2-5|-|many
TGCGCCAGCAGCCAAGGATTAGTACAGGAAGAGACCCAGTACTTC
CASSQGLVQEETQYF
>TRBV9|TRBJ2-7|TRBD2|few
TGTGCCAGCAGCGTAAGCGCCAGCGGGGGGTACGAGCAGTACTTC
CASSVSASGGYEQYF
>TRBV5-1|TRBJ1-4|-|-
TGCGCCAGCAGCTTGGGACAGGCTACAACTAATGAAAAACTGTTTTTT
CASSLGQATTNEKLFF
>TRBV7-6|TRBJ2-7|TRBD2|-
TGTGCCAGCAGCTTTCGAGCTAGCGGATCCTACGAGCAGTACTTC
CASSFRASGSYEQYF
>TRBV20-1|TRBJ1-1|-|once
TGCAGTGCTAGGGGCGGCCGCCGGACTGAAGCTTTCTTT
CSARGGRRTEAFF
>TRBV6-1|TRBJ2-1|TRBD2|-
TGTGCCAGCAGCGATGACTATGCGGGAGGAACTCTCAATGAGCAGTTCTTC
CASSDDYAGGTLNEQFF
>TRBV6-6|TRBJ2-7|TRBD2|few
TGTGCCAGCAGTCCCGGCAACCAAGCGGGGGGGGCCTACGAGCAGTACTTC
CASSPGNQAGGAYEQYF
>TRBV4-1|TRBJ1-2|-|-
TGCGCCAGCAGCCCCCCGACACGGCCTAACTATGGCTACACCTTC
CASSPPTRPNYGYTF
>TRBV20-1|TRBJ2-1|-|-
TGCAGTGCTGGCCGTCGACAGTTGGATGAGCAGTTCTTC
CSAGRRQLDEQFF
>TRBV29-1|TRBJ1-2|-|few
TGCAGCGTTGGGAGGGACATAAGCCCCACTGGCTACACCTTC
CSVGRDISPTGYTF
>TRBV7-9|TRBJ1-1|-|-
TGTGCCAGCAGCTTAGGGCAGGGAGGTCCGAACGCTGAAGCTTTCTTT
CASSLGQGGPNAEAFF
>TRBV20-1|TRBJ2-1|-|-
TGCAGTGCTAGAGAGTCCCCGAGCTCCTACAATGAGCAGTTCTTC
CSARESPSSYNEQFF
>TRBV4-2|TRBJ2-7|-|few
TGTGCCAGCAGCCAAGTCGGCAGCGAGCAGTACTTC
CASSQVGSEQYF